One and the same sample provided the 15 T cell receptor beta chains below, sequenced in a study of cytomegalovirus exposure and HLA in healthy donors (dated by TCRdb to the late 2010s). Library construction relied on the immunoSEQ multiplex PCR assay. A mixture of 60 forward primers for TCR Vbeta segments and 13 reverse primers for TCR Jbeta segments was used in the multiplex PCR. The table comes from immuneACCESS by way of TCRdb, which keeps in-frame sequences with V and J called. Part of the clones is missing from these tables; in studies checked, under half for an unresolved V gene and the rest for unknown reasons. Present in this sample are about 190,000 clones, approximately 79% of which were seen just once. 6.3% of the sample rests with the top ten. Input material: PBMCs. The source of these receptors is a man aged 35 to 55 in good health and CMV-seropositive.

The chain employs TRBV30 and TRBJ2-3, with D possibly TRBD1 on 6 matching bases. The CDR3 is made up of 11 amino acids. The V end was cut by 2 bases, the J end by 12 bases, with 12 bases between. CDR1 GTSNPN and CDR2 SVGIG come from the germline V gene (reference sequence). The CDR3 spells CAWSPGGPQYF. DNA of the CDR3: TGTGCCTGGAGTCCTGGGGGCCCTCAGTATTTT.

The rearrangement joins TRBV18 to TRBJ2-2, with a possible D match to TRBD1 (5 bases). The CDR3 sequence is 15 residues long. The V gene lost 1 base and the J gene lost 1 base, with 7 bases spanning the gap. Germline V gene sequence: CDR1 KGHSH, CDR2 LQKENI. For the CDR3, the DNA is TGTGCCAGCTCACCACTTGGACAGAACACCGGGGAGCTGTTTTTT. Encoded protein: CASSPLGQNTGELFF. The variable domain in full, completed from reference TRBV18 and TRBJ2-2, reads NAGVMQNPRHLVRRRGQEARLRCSPMKGHSHVYWYRQLPEEGLKFMVYLQKENIIDESGMPKERFSAEFPKEGPSILRIQQVVRGDSAAYFCASSPLGQNTGELFFGEGSRLTVL.

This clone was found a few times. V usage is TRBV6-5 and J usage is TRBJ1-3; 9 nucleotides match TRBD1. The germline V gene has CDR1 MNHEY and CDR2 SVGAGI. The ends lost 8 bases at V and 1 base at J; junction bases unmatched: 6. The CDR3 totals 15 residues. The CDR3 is CASGTGTGSGNTIYF. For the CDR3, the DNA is TGTGCCAGCGGGACCGGGACAGGGTCTGGAAACACCATATATTTT.

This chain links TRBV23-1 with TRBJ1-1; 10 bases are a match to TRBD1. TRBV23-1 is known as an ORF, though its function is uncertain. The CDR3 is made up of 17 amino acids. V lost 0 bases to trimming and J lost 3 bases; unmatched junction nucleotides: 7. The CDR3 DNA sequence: TGCGCCAGCAGTCAATCGAGGGACAGGGGCGAGCACACTGAAGCTTTCTTT. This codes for CASSQSRDRGEHTEAFF.

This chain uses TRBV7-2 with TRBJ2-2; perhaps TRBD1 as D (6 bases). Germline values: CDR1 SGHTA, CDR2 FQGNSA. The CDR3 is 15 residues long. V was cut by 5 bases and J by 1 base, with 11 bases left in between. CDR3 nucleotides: TGTGCCAGCAGCAAGACAGGTGGGAACACCGGGGAGCTGTTTTTT. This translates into CASSKTGGNTGELFF.

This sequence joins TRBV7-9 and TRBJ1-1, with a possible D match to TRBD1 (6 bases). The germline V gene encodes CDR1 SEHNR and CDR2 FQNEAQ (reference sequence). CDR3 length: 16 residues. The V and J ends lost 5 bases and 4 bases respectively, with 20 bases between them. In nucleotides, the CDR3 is TGTGCCAGCAGCCCCCCCAGCAGGGGTCTGGCCACTGAAGCTTTCTTT. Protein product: CASSPPSRGLATEAFF.

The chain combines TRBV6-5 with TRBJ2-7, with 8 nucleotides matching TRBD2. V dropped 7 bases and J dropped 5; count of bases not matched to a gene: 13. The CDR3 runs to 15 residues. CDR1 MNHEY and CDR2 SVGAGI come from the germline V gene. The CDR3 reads CASTQGPGGPHEQYF. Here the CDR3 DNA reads TGTGCCAGCACCCAAGGCCCGGGGGGGCCCCACGAGCAGTACTTC.

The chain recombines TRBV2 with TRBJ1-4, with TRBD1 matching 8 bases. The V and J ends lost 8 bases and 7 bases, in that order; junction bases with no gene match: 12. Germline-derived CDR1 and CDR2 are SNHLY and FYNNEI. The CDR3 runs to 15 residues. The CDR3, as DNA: TGTGCCAGCTCCTTCGTCAGGGGGCGTGGTGAAAAACTGTTTTTT. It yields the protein CASSFVRGRGEKLFF. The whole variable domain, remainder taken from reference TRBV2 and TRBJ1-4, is EPEVTQTPSHQVTQMGQEVILRCVPISNHLYFYWYRQILGQKVEFLVSFYNNEISEKSEIFDDQFSVERPDGSNFTLKIRSTKLEDSAMYFCASSFVRGRGEKLFFGSGTQLSVL.

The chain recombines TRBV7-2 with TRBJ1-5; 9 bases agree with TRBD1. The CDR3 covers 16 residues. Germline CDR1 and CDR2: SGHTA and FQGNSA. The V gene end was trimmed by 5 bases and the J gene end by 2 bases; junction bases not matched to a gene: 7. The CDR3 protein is CASSARTGVGNQPQHF. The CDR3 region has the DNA TGTGCCAGCAGCGCCCGGACAGGGGTGGGCAATCAGCCCCAGCATTTT.

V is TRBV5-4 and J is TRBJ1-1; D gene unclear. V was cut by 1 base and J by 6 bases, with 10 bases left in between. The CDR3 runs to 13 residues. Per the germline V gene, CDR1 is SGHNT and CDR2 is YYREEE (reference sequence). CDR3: CASSLLFAAEAFF. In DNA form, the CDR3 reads TGTGCCAGCAGCTTGTTGTTCGCAGCTGAAGCTTTCTTT. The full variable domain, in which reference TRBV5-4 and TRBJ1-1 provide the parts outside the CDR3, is ETGVTQSPTHLIKTRGQQVTLRCSSQSGHNTVSWYQQALGQGPQFIFQYYREEENGRGNFPPRFSGLQFPNYSSELNVNALELDDSALYLCASSLLFAAEAFFGQGTRLTVV.

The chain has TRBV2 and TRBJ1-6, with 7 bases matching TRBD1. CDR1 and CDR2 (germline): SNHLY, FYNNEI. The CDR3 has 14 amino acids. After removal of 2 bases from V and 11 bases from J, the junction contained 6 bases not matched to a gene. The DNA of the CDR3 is TGTGCCAGCAGTGAATCCGGGACAGCACCACCCCTCCACTTT. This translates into CASSESGTAPPLHF.

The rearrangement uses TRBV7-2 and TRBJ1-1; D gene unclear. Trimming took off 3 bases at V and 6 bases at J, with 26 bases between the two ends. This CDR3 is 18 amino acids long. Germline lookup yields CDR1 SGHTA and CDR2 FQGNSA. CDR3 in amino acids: CASSFRRVVGTKLAEAFF. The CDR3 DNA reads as TGTGCCAGCAGCTTCCGGCGGGTGGTGGGCACGAAACTAGCTGAAGCTTTCTTT.

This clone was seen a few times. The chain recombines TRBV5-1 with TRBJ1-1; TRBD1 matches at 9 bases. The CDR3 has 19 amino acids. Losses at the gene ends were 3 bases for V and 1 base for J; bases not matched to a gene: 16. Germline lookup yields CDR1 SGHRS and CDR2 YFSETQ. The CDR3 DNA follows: TGCGCCAGCAGCTCCATTTTCCAACAGGGGGCCTTGGGGAACACTGAAGCTTTCTTT. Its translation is CASSSIFQQGALGNTEAFF.

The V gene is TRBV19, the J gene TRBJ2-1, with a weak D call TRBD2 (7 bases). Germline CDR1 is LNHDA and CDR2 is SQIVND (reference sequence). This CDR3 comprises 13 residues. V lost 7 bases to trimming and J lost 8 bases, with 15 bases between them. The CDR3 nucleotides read TGTGCCAGTAAAGGGGGGGGGTCCGATGAGCAGTTCTTC. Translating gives CASKGGGSDEQFF.

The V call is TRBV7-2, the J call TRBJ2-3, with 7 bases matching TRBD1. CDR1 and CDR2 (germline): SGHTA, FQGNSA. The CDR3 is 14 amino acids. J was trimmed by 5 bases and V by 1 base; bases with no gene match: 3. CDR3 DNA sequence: TGTGCCAGCAGCTTAGTCAGGGGGATAGATACGCAGTATTTT. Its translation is CASSLVRGIDTQYF.